Below are 8 T cell receptor beta chains sequenced from a single sample in a study of T cell responses to AZD1222 COVID-19 vaccine. Using immunoSEQ multiplex PCR, the repertoire was profiled, and TCRdb retains in-frame clones only, with some absent. The repertoire includes some 80,000 clones, about 84% of them detected once, and approximately 9% sits in the top ten. The sequenced sample was peripheral blood, obtained on day 0 of AZD1222 vaccination. The source of these receptors is an adult in good health.

The DNA for the CDR3 is TGTGCCAGCTCAACAGTAGATAGCACAGATACGCAGTATTTT. Translation: CASSTVDSTDTQYF. The chain couples TRBV18 to TRBJ2-3; no firm D call. Trimming cost V 5 bases and J 0 bases, with 9 bases left between them. CDR3 length: 14 residues. Germline assignment: CDR1 KGHSH and CDR2 LQKENI.

The rearrangement joins TRBV5-4 to TRBJ1-3, with a weak D call TRBD1 (6 bases). Germline CDR1 and CDR2: SGHNT and YYREEE (reference sequence). This CDR3 has 17 residues. Trimming removed 5 bases at V and 0 bases at J, with 18 bases between. As DNA, the CDR3 is TGTGCCAGCAGTCCCGGGGGGCAGGGCCTCTCTGGAAACACCATATATTTT. It yields the protein CASSPGGQGLSGNTIYF.

CDR3 residues: CASSFGGQSYEQYF. CDR3 DNA sequence: TGTGCCAGCAGCTTCGGGGGCCAGTCCTACGAGCAGTACTTC. This rearrangement joins TRBV5-8 to TRBJ2-7, with D perhaps matching TRBD1 or TRBD2 (6 bases each). This CDR3 comprises 14 residues. The V and J ends lost 2 bases and 1 base respectively, with 10 bases between them. CDR1 and CDR2 (germline): SGHTS, YDEGEE.

The chain joins TRBV6-6 to TRBJ2-1; no firm D call. In germline, CDR1 is MNHNY, CDR2 SVGAGI (reference sequence). Trimming left V 0 bases short and J 7 bases short, with 7 bases between. This CDR3 has 13 residues. DNA for the CDR3: TGTGCCAGCAGTTACTCGATCAGGAATGAGCAGTTCTTC. This translates into CASSYSIRNEQFF.

The chain has TRBV2 and TRBJ1-2; D remains ambiguous. Germline V lookup: CDR1 SNHLY, CDR2 FYNNEI. Trimming shortened V by 1 base and J by 5 bases, and 14 bases separated the two germline ends. CDR3 length: 15 amino acids. The CDR3 sequence: CASSEGLAALYGYTF. For the CDR3, the DNA is TGTGCCAGCAGTGAAGGATTGGCAGCGCTATATGGCTACACCTTC.

CDR3 coding DNA: TGTGCCAGCAGTGAATGGCAGGTTGAAGCTTTCTTT. Translating gives CASSEWQVEAFF. The chain combines TRBV6-1 with TRBJ1-1; no clear D gene. The CDR3 contains 12 residues. Germline loops: CDR1 MNHNS, CDR2 SASEGT. Trimming took 2 bases from V and 7 from J, leaving 8 bases between them.

V usage is TRBV29-1 and J usage is TRBJ1-2; D unresolved. V shed 7 bases and J shed 3 bases, with 18 bases lying between them. There are 14 residues in the CDR3. CDR1 and CDR2 (germline): SQVTM, ANQGSEA. The DNA for the CDR3 is TGCAGCGCCTCGATCAACCTACGAGACTATGGCTACACCTTC. The encoded protein is CSASINLRDYGYTF.

The sample holds a few counts of this clone. The rearrangement joins TRBV6-1 to TRBJ1-3, with a tentative D call TRBD1 (5 bases). The CDR3 length is 16 residues. Germline V CDR1 and CDR2: MNHNS, SASEGT. V shed 3 bases and J shed 1 base, with 13 bases lying between them. The CDR3 region has the DNA TGTGCCAGCAGTGATGGGGGAAGTTGGTCTGGAAACACCATATATTTT. Its translation is CASSDGGSWSGNTIYF.